Listed here are 7 T cell receptor beta chains from one sample, sequenced in a study of blood T cell repertoires in COVID-19. Method: immunoSEQ multiplex PCR; TCRdb's copy keeps in-frame clones and lacks some. The sample holds about 440,000 clones; approximately 90% are singletons and the top ten take about 4.5%. Sequencing input: peripheral blood. The receptors here all came from a woman in her 30s with acute or convalescent COVID-19.

The chain has TRBV12-5 and TRBJ1-1; D is undetermined. V was trimmed by 6 bases and J by 3 bases, leaving 17 bases between them. Germline V lookup: CDR1 LGHNT, CDR2 FRNRAP. The CDR3 has 15 amino acids. CDR3 in DNA: TGTGCTAGTGGACGGGAGACCAATCTGGACACTGAAGCTTTCTTT. Translation: CASGRETNLDTEAFF. The complete variable domain, with remaining parts taken from reference TRBV12-5 and TRBJ1-1, reads DARVTQTPRHKVTEMGQEVTMRCQPILGHNTVFWYRQTMMQGLELLAYFRNRAPLDDSGMPKDRFSAEMPDATLATLKIQPSEPRDSAVYFCASGRETNLDTEAFFGQGTRLTVV.

This chain uses TRBV10-3 with TRBJ2-2, with 7 bases fitting TRBD2. Germline trimming cut 4 bases from V and 3 bases from J; bases unmatched to any gene: 8. Germline V gene data show CDR1 as ENHRY and CDR2 as SYGVKD. CDR3 length: 16 residues. This chain's CDR3 is CAISGLRGYDTGELFF. In nucleotides, the CDR3 is TGTGCCATCAGTGGCTTGCGGGGGTACGACACCGGGGAGCTGTTTTTT.

V gene TRBV7-9 combines with J gene TRBJ2-5, with D possibly matching TRBD1 (6 bases). The germline CDR1 and CDR2 sequences are SEHNR and FQNEAQ (reference sequence). Trimming shortened V by 7 bases and J by 5 bases, and 14 bases separated the two germline ends. CDR3 size: 13 residues. As DNA, the CDR3 is TGTGCCAGCACCCCTTACAGGGTGGAGACCCAGTACTTC. Protein sequence: CASTPYRVETQYF.

The V and J genes are TRBV2 and TRBJ2-3, with 7 bases identical to TRBD2. Per the germline V gene, CDR1 is SNHLY and CDR2 is FYNNEI. The J segment lost 1 base and the V segment lost 5 bases, leaving 6 bases of the junction unmatched. This CDR3 comprises 15 residues. CDR3 in DNA: TGTGCCAGCAGTTTACCGGGACTACGCACAGATACGCAGTATTTT. Translation: CASSLPGLRTDTQYF. Full variable domain (rest looked up from reference TRBV2 and TRBJ2-3): EPEVTQTPSHQVTQMGQEVILRCVPISNHLYFYWYRQILGQKVEFLVSFYNNEISEKSEIFDDQFSVERPDGSNFTLKIRSTKLEDSAMYFCASSLPGLRTDTQYFGPGTRLTVL.

DNA of the CDR3: TGTGCCAGCCTAGGGGGCACCGGGGAGCTGTTTTTT. Its translation is CASLGGTGELFF. The V gene is TRBV13, the J gene TRBJ2-2; D perhaps matches TRBD1 (6 bases). V dropped 8 bases and J dropped 4 bases, with 8 bases sitting between them. The CDR3 has 12 amino acids. CDR1 is PRHDT, CDR2 FYEKMQ, per germline (reference sequence). The full variable domain, completed using reference TRBV13 and TRBJ2-2, is AAGVIQSPRHLIKEKRETATLKCYPIPRHDTVYWYQQGPGQDPQFLISFYEKMQSDKGSIPDRFSAQQFSDYHSELNMSSLELGDSALYFCASLGGTGELFFGEGSRLTVL.

The V call is TRBV4-1, the J call TRBJ2-5; the match to TRBD2 covers 15 bases. This CDR3 has 17 amino acids. CDR1 is MGHRA and CDR2 is YSYEKL in the germline V gene. After removal of 1 base from V and 4 bases from J, the junction contained 4 bases not matched to a gene. DNA of the CDR3: TGCGCCAGCAGCCAAGGGACTAGCGGGGGGGTCCGAGAGACCCAGTACTTC. Protein sequence: CASSQGTSGGVRETQYF.

This sequence joins TRBV5-5 and TRBJ1-1; weak D call: TRBD1 (5 bases). The length of the CDR3 is 16 residues. Trimming took 0 bases from V and 3 from J, leaving 15 bases between them. Germline loops: CDR1 SGHKS, CDR2 YYEKEE (reference sequence). The CDR3 spells CASSLGGRGLYTEAFF. The DNA for the CDR3 is TGTGCCAGCAGCTTGGGAGGGAGGGGATTATACACTGAAGCTTTCTTT.